The 9 T cell receptor beta chains presented below share a single source sample, sequenced in a study of regulatory T cells in long-lasting Graves disease. Time point described: newly diagnosed GD, antithyroid drugs for less than 3 months. The TCR library was made from RNA that had been extracted from PBMCs in TRIzol. According to the study, TCR beta libraries were built with iRepertoire HTBI primers and CDR3-region Arm-PCR. One entry per CDR3 protein, called by TCRdb with MiXCR from the multiplex PCR reads. The data show about 460,000 distinct CDR3 sequences, 12% to 15% seen once. These records were also assigned to another study, of T cells in Graves' hyperthyroidism and ophthalmopathy.

The source material was peripheral blood mononuclear cells (PBMCs), sampled at new diagnosis, from a patient treated with antithyroid drugs. These receptor sequences come from a woman in her forties or fifties with Graves disease.

This clonotype was detected many times. The chain joins TRBV10-3 to TRBJ2-7; the match to TRBD2 covers 9 bases. The CDR3 length is 16 residues. The V segment lost 7 bases and the J segment 3 bases; nucleotides outside the gene matches: 13. Germline-derived CDR1 and CDR2 are ENHRY and SYGVKD. CDR3 sequence reads: CAIKSGSTSGLYEQYF. CDR3 nucleotides: TGTGCCATCAAGTCCGGGTCGACTAGCGGTCTCTACGAGCAGTACTTC.

The table lists this clonotype with a few counts. The chain carries TRBV18 and TRBJ1-5; no reliable D call. Germline CDR1 is KGHSH and CDR2 is LQKENI. Trimming stripped 3 bases from V and 6 bases from J, with 9 bases between. This CDR3 region has 13 residues. Here the CDR3 DNA reads TGTGCCAGCTCACCCGAGGGAAGTCAGCCCCAGCATTTT. It translates to CASSPEGSQPQHF.

This clonotype was recorded at least ten times. The chain is built from TRBV12-3 or TRBV12-4 and TRBJ2-5; D remains unclear. Trimming removed 7 bases from V and 5 bases from J, with 23 bases in between. The CDR3 has 16 amino acids. The CDR3 reads CASTTAGGSVGETQYF. In DNA form, the CDR3 reads TGTGCCAGCACCACCGCCGGTGGGTCCGTGGGTGAGACCCAGTACTTC.

This clonotype was seen a handful of times. This chain links TRBV5-1 with TRBJ2-5, with D possibly being TRBD2 (6 bases). V was pared by 0 bases and J by 2 bases, with 17 bases between. Per germline, CDR1 SGHRS and CDR2 YFSETQ. The CDR3 runs to 17 residues. The CDR3 here is CASSLGQTLAVQETQYF. The CDR3 nucleotides read TGCGCCAGCAGCTTGGGGCAGACGTTAGCGGTACAAGAGACCCAGTACTTC. Full variable domain (missing parts from reference TRBV5-1 and TRBJ2-5): KAGVTQTPRYLIKTRGQQVTLSCSPISGHRSVSWYQQTPGQGLQFLFEYFSETQRNKGNFPGRFSGRQFSNSRSEMNVSTLELGDSALYLCASSLGQTLAVQETQYFGPGTRLLVL.

This clonotype was counted a few times. Since a much larger clone is just one base distant, this may be a read error. The genes are TRBV3-1 and TRBJ1-2; D is possibly TRBD1 (5 bases). Germline V lookup: CDR1 LGHDT, CDR2 YNNKEL (reference sequence). Deletions cut 4 bases from V and 4 bases from J, with 10 bases between. This CDR3 comprises 13 residues. The CDR3 sequence: CASSLGPLYGYTF. DNA for the CDR3: TGTGCCAGCAGCCTGGGACCCCTCTATGGCTACACCTTC.

As concerns this clonotype: Given a much more abundant clone one base away, this may be a read error. The rearrangement uses TRBV6-4 and TRBJ2-1; TRBD2 aligns across 11 bases. Per germline, CDR1 MRHNA and CDR2 SNTAGT. This CDR3 comprises 17 residues. V dropped 5 bases and J dropped 8; count of bases not matched to a gene: 14. This CDR3 is CASSYQPTSGMGDEQFF. The CDR3 DNA is TGTGCCAGCAGTTACCAACCGACTAGCGGGATGGGGGATGAGCAGTTCTTC.

There are many counts of this clonotype. The V call is TRBV6-1, the J call TRBJ2-3, with 8 nucleotides matching TRBD2. Per germline, CDR1 MNHNS and CDR2 SASEGT. Trimming removed 6 bases from V and 5 bases from J; junction bases left unmatched: 16. The CDR3 covers 17 residues. CDR3 protein: CASRNPLRREVLDTQYF. DNA for the CDR3: TGTGCCAGCAGAAACCCTCTGCGGCGGGAGGTTTTAGATACGCAGTATTTT.

This clonotype was found many times. The chain is built from TRBV20-1 and TRBJ2-7; D unresolved. Germline CDR1 and CDR2: DFQATT and SNEGSKA (reference sequence). Trimming pared 1 base from V and 1 base from J, leaving 14 bases between. The CDR3 spans 15 residues. CDR3 amino acids: CSARGTFQSSYEQYF. DNA for the CDR3: TGCAGTGCTAGAGGGACCTTTCAATCGTCCTACGAGCAGTACTTC.

This clonotype was counted at least ten times. The V call is TRBV11-2, the J call TRBJ2-3; 7 bases are shared with TRBD2. The germline V gene has CDR1 SGHAT and CDR2 FQNNGV. V lost 5 bases and J lost 0; bases outside the gene matches: 11. This CDR3 spans 17 amino acids. The CDR3 sequence: CASSPDRREWSTDTQYF. CDR3 nucleotides: TGTGCCAGCAGCCCAGACCGGCGGGAGTGGAGCACAGATACGCAGTATTTT. Full variable domain (outside the CDR3, taken from reference TRBV11-2 and TRBJ2-3): EAGVAQSPRYKIIEKRQSVAFWCNPISGHATLYWYQQILGQGPKLLIQFQNNGVVDDSQLPKDRFSAERLKGVDSTLKIQPAKLEDSAVYLCASSPDRREWSTDTQYFGPGTRLTVL.